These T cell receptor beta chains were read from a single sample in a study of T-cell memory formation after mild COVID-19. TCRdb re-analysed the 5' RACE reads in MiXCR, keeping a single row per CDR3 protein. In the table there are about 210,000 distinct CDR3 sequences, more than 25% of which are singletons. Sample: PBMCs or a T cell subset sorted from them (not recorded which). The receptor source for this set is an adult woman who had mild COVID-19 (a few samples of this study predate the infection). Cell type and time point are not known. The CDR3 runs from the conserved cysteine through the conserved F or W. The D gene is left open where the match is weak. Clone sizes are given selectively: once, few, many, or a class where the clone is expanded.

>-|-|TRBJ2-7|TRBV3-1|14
CASSQTSRDWEQYF
TGTGCCAGCAGCCAAACATCGCGGGACTGGGAGCAGTACTTC
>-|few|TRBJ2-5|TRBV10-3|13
CAISRDQKETQYF
TGTGCCATCAGTAGAGACCAAAAAGAGACCCAGTACTTC
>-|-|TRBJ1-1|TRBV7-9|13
CASSVVRAAEAFF
TGTGCCAGCAGCGTCGTCCGAGCGGCTGAAGCTTTCTTT
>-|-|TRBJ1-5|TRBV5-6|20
CASSPPSRSGTPDSNQPQHF
TGTGCCAGCAGCCCCCCCAGTCGCTCCGGGACCCCCGATAGCAATCAGCCCCAGCATTTT
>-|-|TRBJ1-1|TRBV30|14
CAWSVGIRRGEAFF
TGTGCCTGGAGTGTCGGGATCCGGCGGGGAGAAGCTTTCTTT
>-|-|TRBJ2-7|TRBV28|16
CASTPARGGSIDEQYF
TGTGCCAGCACTCCCGCCCGCGGGGGCTCGATAGACGAGCAGTACTTC
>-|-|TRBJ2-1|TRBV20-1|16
CSARELRGTSYNEQFF
TGCAGTGCTAGAGAGCTAAGGGGTACCTCCTACAATGAGCAGTTCTTC
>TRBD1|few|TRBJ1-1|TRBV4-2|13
CASSQRQGTEAFF
TGTGCCAGCAGCCAAAGACAGGGCACTGAAGCTTTCTTT
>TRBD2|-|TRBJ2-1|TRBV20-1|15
CSAPRGTSVYNEQFF
TGCAGTGCTCCCCGGGGGACTAGTGTCTACAATGAGCAGTTCTTC
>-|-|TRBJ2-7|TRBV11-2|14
CASTLSRGTYEQYF
TGTGCCAGCACCTTATCCCGAGGCACCTACGAGCAGTACTTC
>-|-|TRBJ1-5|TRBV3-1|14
CASSPWTDNQPQHF
TGTGCCAGCAGCCCATGGACAGATAATCAGCCCCAGCATTTT
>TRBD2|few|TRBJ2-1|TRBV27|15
CASRRGTNPYNEQFF
TGTGCCAGCAGAAGAGGGACTAACCCCTACAATGAGCAGTTCTTC
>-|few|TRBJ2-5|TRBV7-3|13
CASSLRGQETQYF
TGTGCCAGCAGCCTGCGGGGACAAGAGACCCAGTACTTC
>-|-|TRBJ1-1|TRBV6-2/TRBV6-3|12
CASSYGALEAFF
TGTGCCAGCAGTTACGGGGCCCTTGAAGCTTTCTTT
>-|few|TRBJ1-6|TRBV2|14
CASTRVPGRSPLHF
TGTGCCAGCACTAGAGTGCCAGGGAGATCACCCCTCCACTTT
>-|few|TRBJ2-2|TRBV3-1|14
CASSQARVSGELFF
TGTGCCAGCAGCCAAGCACGGGTGTCCGGGGAGCTGTTTTTT
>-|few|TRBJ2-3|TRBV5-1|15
CASSLGGKPTDTQYF
TGCGCCAGCAGCTTGGGGGGTAAACCCACAGATACGCAGTATTTT
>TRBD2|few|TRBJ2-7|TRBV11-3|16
CASSLDGREGDNEQYF
TGTGCCAGCAGCTTAGACGGGCGGGAGGGGGACAACGAGCAGTACTTC
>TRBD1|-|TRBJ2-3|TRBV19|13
CASTDRGTDTQYF
TGTGCCAGTACGGACAGGGGCACAGATACGCAGTATTTT
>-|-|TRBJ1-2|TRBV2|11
CASREVDGYTF
TGTGCCAGCAGAGAGGTTGATGGCTACACCTTC
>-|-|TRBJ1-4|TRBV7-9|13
CASSYGPGVGLFF
TGTGCCAGCAGCTATGGCCCAGGGGTCGGACTGTTTTTT
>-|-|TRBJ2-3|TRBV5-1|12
CASRGVTGEQYF
TGCGCCAGCAGGGGAGTCACGGGGGAGCAGTATTTT
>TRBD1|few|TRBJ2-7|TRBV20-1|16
CSARDPARQGSYEQYF
TGCAGTGCTAGAGATCCCGCCCGACAGGGTTCCTACGAGCAGTACTTC
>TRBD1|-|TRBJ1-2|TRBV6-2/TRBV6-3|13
CASGQGAYYGYTF
TGTGCCAGCGGACAGGGGGCCTACTATGGCTACACCTTC
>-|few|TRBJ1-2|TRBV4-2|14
CASSQDLSDGGYTF
TGTGCCAGCAGCCAAGATCTGTCGGACGGTGGCTACACCTTC
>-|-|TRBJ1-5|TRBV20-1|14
CSAKRQAYNQPQHF
TGCAGTGCAAAAAGACAGGCGTACAATCAGCCCCAGCATTTT
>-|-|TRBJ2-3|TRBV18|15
CASSGQTLRTDTQYF
TGTGCCAGCTCAGGACAGACGCTACGCACAGATACGCAGTATTTT
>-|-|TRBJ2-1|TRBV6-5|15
CASSRAVNSYNEQFF
TGTGCCAGCAGCAGAGCTGTGAACTCCTACAATGAGCAGTTCTTC
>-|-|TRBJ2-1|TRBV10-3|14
CAISESTAGSEQFF
TGTGCCATCAGTGAGTCGACGGCGGGTAGTGAGCAGTTCTTC
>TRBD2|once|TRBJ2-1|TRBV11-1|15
CASSPSGRAYNEQFF
TGTGCCAGCAGCCCTAGCGGGAGGGCCTACAATGAGCAGTTCTTC
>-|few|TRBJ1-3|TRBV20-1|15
CSARSAIGSGNTIYF
TGCAGTGCTAGATCTGCAATTGGATCCGGAAACACCATATATTTT
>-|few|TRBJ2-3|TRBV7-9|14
CASSLPFSTDTQYF
TGTGCCAGCAGCCTACCTTTCAGCACAGATACGCAGTATTTT
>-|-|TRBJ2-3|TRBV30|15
CAWSSGTINPDTQYF
TGTGCCTGGAGCTCGGGTACTATTAACCCAGATACGCAGTATTTT
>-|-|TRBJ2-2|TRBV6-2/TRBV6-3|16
CASSYGRLGVTGELFF
TGTGCCAGCAGTTACGGGAGGTTAGGAGTGACCGGGGAGCTGTTTTTT
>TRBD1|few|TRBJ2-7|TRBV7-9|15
CASSCRGGICYEQYF
TGTGCCAGCAGCTGCCGAGGGGGCATCTGCTACGAGCAGTACTTC
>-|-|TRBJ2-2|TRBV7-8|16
CASSLEGARRTGELFF
TGTGCCAGCAGCTTAGAAGGGGCAAGGAGGACCGGGGAGCTGTTTTTT
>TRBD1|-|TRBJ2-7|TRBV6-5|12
CASSEPQGERYF
TGTGCCAGCAGTGAACCACAGGGGGAGCGGTACTTC